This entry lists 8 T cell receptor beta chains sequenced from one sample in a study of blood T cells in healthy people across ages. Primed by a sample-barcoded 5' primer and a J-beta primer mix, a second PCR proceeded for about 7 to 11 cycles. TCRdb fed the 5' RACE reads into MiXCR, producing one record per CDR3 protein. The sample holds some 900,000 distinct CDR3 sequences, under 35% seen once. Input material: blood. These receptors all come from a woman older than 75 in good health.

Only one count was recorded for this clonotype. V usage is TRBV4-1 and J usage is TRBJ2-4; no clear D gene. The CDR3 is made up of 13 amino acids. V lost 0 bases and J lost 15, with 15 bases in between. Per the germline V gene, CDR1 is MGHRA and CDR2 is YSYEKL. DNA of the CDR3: TGCGCCAGCAGCCAAGATCGGCAGTTATTCTTGTACTTC. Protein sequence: CASSQDRQLFLYF.

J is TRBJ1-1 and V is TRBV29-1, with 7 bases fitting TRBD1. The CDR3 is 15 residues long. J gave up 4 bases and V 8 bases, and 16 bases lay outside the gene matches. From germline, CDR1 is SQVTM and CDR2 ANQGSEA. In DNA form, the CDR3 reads TGCAGCACTCGGGGCCCCACACAGGGGCCCACTGAAGCTTTCTTT. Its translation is CSTRGPTQGPTEAFF.

CDR3 protein: CAWSERSGTQYF. The CDR3, as DNA: TGTGCCTGGAGTGAACGGTCTGGGACCCAGTACTTC. This chain links TRBV30 with TRBJ2-7; D remains unclear. The last part of the DNA fits TRBJ2-5 better; the J call may be wrong. The CDR3 sequence is 12 residues long. In germline, CDR1 is GTSNPN, CDR2 SVGIG (reference sequence).

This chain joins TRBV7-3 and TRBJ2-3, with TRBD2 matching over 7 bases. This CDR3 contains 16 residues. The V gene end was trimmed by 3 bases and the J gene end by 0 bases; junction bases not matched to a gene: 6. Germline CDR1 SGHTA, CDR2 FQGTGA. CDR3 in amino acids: CASSFAPGLSTDTQYF. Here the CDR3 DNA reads TGTGCCAGCAGCTTTGCTCCGGGACTAAGCACAGATACGCAGTATTTT.

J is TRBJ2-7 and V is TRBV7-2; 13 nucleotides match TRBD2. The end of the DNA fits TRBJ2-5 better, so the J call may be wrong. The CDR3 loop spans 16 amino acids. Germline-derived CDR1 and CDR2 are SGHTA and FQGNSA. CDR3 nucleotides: TGTGCCAGCAGCCCAACTAGCGGGGGGGCCAAAAAGACCCAGTACTTC. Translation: CASSPTSGGAKKTQYF.

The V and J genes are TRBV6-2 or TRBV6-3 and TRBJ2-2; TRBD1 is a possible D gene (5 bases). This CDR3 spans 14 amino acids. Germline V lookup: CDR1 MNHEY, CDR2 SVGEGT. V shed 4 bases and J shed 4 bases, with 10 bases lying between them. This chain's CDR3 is CASSSRQPTGELFF. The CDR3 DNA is TGTGCCAGCAGTTCACGACAGCCCACCGGGGAGCTGTTTTTT.

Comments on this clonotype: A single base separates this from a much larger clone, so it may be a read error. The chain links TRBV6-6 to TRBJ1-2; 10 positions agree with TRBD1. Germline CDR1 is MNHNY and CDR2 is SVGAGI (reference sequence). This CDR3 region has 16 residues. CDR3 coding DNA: TGTACCAGCAGTCGAACCGGACAGGGGGAGATCTATGGCTACACCTTC. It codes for CTSSRTGQGEIYGYTF.

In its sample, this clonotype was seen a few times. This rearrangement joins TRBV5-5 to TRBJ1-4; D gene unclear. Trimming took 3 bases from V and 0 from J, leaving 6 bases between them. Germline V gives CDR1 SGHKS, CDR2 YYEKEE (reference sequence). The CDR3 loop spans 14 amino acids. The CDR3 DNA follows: TGTGCCAGCAGCTATTTTTCAACTAATGAAAAACTGTTTTTT. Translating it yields CASSYFSTNEKLFF.